This T cell receptor beta chain originates from a study of cytomegalovirus exposure and HLA in healthy donors. The CDR3 totals 15 residues. The germline gives CDR1 SEHNR, CDR2 FQNEAQ (reference sequence). V lost 1 base, J lost 8 bases, and 6 bases stayed unmatched. This clone has only a few counts. A multiplex PCR was run with 60 Vbeta primers and 13 Jbeta primers. Measured with immunoSEQ multiplex PCR; TCRdb has only the in-frame clones, and not every one. The table has 55,000 to 80,000 clones, 65% to 70% seen once. The sequence came from a woman aged 25 to 39 in good health and CMV-seronegative. The sequencing input was PBMCs. The rearrangement uses TRBV7-9 and TRBJ1-2; 11 nucleotides match TRBD1. CDR3 DNA: TGTGCCAGCAGCTTAGGCGGGACAGGGGGACAGGGCTACACCTTC. This gives the protein CASSLGGTGGQGYTF. Drawing the rest from reference TRBV7-9 and TRBJ1-2, the complete variable domain is DTGVSQNPRHKITKRGQNVTFRCDPISEHNRLYWYRQTLGQGPEFLTYFQNEAQLEKSRLLSDRFSAERPKGSFSTLEIQRTEQGDSAMYLCASSLGGTGGQGYTFGSGTRLTVV.